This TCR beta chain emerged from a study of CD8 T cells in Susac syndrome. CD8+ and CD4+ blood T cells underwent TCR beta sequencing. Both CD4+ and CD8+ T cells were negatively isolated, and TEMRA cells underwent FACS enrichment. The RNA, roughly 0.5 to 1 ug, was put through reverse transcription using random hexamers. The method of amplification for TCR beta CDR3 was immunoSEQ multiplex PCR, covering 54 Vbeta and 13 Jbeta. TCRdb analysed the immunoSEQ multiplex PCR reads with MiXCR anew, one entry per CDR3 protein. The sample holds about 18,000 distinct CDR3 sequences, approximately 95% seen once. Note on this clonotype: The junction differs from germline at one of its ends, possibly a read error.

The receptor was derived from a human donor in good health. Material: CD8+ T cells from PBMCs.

CDR3 region: CASSPQFLDNGQFF. The CDR3 DNA reads as TGTGCCAGCAGCCCCCAATTCCTAGACAATGGGCAGTTCTTC. The V gene is TRBV3-1, the J gene TRBJ2-1; unclear D gene. Germline V lookup: CDR1 LGHDT, CDR2 YNNKEL (reference sequence). CDR3 length: 14 amino acids.